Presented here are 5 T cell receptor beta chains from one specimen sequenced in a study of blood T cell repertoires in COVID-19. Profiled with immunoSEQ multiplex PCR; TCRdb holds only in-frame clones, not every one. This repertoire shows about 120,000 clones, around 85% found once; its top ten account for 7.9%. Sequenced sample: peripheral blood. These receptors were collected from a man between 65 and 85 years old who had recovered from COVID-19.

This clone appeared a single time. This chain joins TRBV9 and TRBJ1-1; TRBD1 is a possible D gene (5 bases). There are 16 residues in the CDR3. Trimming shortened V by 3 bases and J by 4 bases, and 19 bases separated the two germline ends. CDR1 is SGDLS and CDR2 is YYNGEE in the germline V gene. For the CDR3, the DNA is TGTGCCAGCAGCGGTCGGACCTCCGGCGGGGGCACTGAAGCTTTCTTT. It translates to CASSGRTSGGGTEAFF.

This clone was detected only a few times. The CDR3 is CASSTSPGGNYGYTF. CDR3 in DNA: TGTGCCAGTAGTACCTCCCCGGGAGGTAACTATGGCTACACCTTC. The chain is built from TRBV19 and TRBJ1-2; D unclear. The germline V and J ends were trimmed by 4 bases and 1 base, with 13 bases remaining between them. The CDR3 has 15 amino acids. Per germline, CDR1 LNHDA and CDR2 SQIVND (reference sequence).

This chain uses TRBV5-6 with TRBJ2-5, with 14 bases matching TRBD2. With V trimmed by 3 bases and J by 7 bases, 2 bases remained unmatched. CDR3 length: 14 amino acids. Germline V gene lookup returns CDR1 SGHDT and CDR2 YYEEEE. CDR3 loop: CASSSGLAGATQYF. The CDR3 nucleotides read TGTGCCAGCAGCTCGGGACTAGCGGGAGCGACCCAGTACTTC.

CDR3 sequence: CSASRGIDYNEQFF. The CDR3 DNA is TGCAGTGCTAGTAGGGGCATCGATTACAATGAGCAGTTCTTC. The chain carries TRBV20-1 and TRBJ2-1, with TRBD1 as a possible D gene (5 bases). Germline assignment: CDR1 DFQATT and CDR2 SNEGSKA (reference sequence). Deletions cut 3 bases from V and 4 bases from J, with 13 bases between. CDR3 size: 14 residues.

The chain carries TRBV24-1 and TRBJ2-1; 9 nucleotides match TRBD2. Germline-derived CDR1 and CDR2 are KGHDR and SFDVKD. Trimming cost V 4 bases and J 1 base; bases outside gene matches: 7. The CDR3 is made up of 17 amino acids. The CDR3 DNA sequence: TGTGCCACCAGTGACCTTAGCGGGAGAGGGTCCTACAATGAGCAGTTCTTC. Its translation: CATSDLSGRGSYNEQFF.